The source of this TCR beta chain is a study of persistence of HIV-infected CD4 T cells. Across the study: Suppressive ART had lasted a median of around 8 years.

Worth noting for this clone: Its specificity is unknown.

Lysates of CMV-infected fibroblasts at around 9.1 ug/mL stimulated these cells. Memory cells lacking CD40L and CD69 with high CD45RO were sorted. Adults with HIV-1 started suppressive ART while chronically infected. Sequencing used immunoSEQ version 4 in survey mode. Assay: immunoSEQ multiplex PCR; the TCRdb copy retains only in-frame clones and omits some. The table shows roughly 28,000 clones, with more than 75% occurring only once. This CDR3 comprises 16 residues. Germline trimming cut 4 bases from V and 5 bases from J; bases unmatched to any gene: 11. Germline loops: CDR1 ENHRY, CDR2 SYGVKD. The receptor was derived from an adult woman with HIV who was CMV-seropositive. The rearrangement joins TRBV10-3 to TRBJ2-3; 8 bases agree with TRBD1. Sequencing used CD4+ T cells sorted from PBMCs after roughly 18-hour stimulation, obtained from a patient who received antiretroviral therapy. DNA for the CDR3: TGTGCCATCAGTGGCCCCAGGGGGCCCAGTAAAGATACGCAGTATTTT. This encodes CAISGPRGPSKDTQYF.